A single sample gave rise to the 18 T cell receptor beta chains below, sequenced in a study of blood T cell repertoires in COVID-19. Here immunoSEQ multiplex PCR was the method, and the copy in TCRdb shows in-frame clones only, minus some. The profile shows roughly 250,000 clones, roughly 86% of them singletons. The sequencing sample was made of PBMCs or T cells enriched from blood (not recorded which). These receptors all come from a middle-aged woman with acute COVID-19.

The rearrangement joins TRBV5-1 to TRBJ2-6; 12 nucleotides line up with TRBD2. Germline trimming cut 0 bases from V and 1 base from J; bases unmatched to any gene: 2. The CDR3 has 18 amino acids. Per germline, CDR1 SGHRS and CDR2 YFSETQ. In DNA, the CDR3 is TGCGCCAGCAGCTTGGATGGACTAGCGGGATCTGGGGCCAACGTCCTGACTTTC. It is translated as CASSLDGLAGSGANVLTF.

This clone was seen only a few times. The CDR3 nucleotides are TGCAGCGTTCAGGGGGCGATGGGTCAGGGCAACACTGAAGCTTTCTTT. Protein sequence: CSVQGAMGQGNTEAFF. The V call is TRBV29-1, the J call TRBJ1-1, with 8 nucleotides matching TRBD1. Per the germline V gene, CDR1 is SQVTM and CDR2 is ANQGSEA. This CDR3 has 16 residues. The trim removed 5 bases at V and 2 bases at J, leaving 13 bases unmatched.

The gene calls are TRBV2 and TRBJ2-7; 9 positions agree with TRBD2. The CDR3 has 18 residues. With V trimmed by 6 bases and J by 4 bases, 19 bases remained unmatched. Germline V CDR1 and CDR2: SNHLY, FYNNEI. The CDR3 DNA sequence: TGTGCCAGCAGCTACTCCCGCCTCATAGCGGGAGATACGTACGAGCAGTACTTC. Translation gives CASSYSRLIAGDTYEQYF.

The V and J genes are TRBV5-1 and TRBJ1-5; TRBD1 might be the D (5 bases). The CDR3 spans 13 residues. Germline V gene data show CDR1 as SGHRS and CDR2 as YFSETQ. V lost 5 bases, J lost 5 bases, and 11 bases lay in between. CDR3 nucleotides: TGCGCCAGCAGACATGACAGAGATCAGCCCCAGCATTTT. This gives the protein CASRHDRDQPQHF. The variable domain in full, completed from reference TRBV5-1 and TRBJ1-5, reads KAGVTQTPRYLIKTRGQQVTLSCSPISGHRSVSWYQQTPGQGLQFLFEYFSETQRNKGNFPGRFSGRQFSNSRSEMNVSTLELGDSALYLCASRHDRDQPQHFGDGTRLSIL.

A few counts support this clone. The genes are TRBV7-2 and TRBJ2-1; 9 bases fit TRBD2. The germline gives CDR1 SGHTA, CDR2 FQGNSA. Trimming removed 4 bases from V and 8 bases from J; junction bases left unmatched: 9. The CDR3 is 15 residues long. The CDR3 loop reads CASSSRLAEGYEQFF. CDR3 in DNA: TGTGCCAGCAGCTCCAGACTAGCGGAGGGCTATGAGCAGTTCTTC.

J is TRBJ2-7 and V is TRBV19, with D possibly matching TRBD2 (6 bases). The V end lost 5 bases, the J end lost 5 bases, and 19 bases lay between the germline ends. The CDR3 runs to 15 residues. The germline V gene encodes CDR1 LNHDA and CDR2 SQIVND (reference sequence). DNA of the CDR3: TGTGCCAGTAGTCCCCGGGACTCCATCGTTGACGAGCAGTACTTC. It encodes CASSPRDSIVDEQYF. Together with reference TRBV19 and TRBJ2-7, the CDR3 gives the full variable domain: DGGITQSPKYLFRKEGQNVTLSCEQNLNHDAMYWYRQDPGQGLRLIYYSQIVNDFQKGDIAEGYSVSREKKESFPLTVTSAQKNPTAFYLCASSPRDSIVDEQYFGPGTRLTVT.

CDR3: CASSRGPGLLPEAFF. The CDR3 DNA reads as TGTGCCAGCAGCCGGGGTCCAGGACTCCTCCCTGAAGCTTTCTTT. This chain joins TRBV3-1 (or the pseudogene TRBV3-2) and TRBJ1-1; unclear D gene. Germline V gene lookup returns CDR1 LGHDT and CDR2 YNNKEL (reference sequence). V lost 4 bases, J lost 6 bases, and 18 bases lay in between. The CDR3 totals 15 residues.

V and J are TRBV9 and TRBJ2-1; 12 nucleotides agree with TRBD2. This CDR3 is 15 amino acids long. The V gene's germline CDR1 is SGDLS and CDR2 YYNGEE. J gave up 4 bases and V 6 bases, and 5 bases lay outside the gene matches. The CDR3 nucleotides are TGTGCCAGCATCCCGGGACTAGCGGGTTACAATGAGCAGTTCTTC. This translates into CASIPGLAGYNEQFF.

The rearrangement uses TRBV5-1 and TRBJ2-1, with 13 bases identical to TRBD2. With 6 bases clipped from V and 7 bases from J, the junction kept 7 bases outside the gene matches. This CDR3 region has 15 residues. In germline, CDR1 is SGHRS, CDR2 YFSETQ. DNA of the CDR3: TGCGCCAGCAAAGGGGGACTAGCGGGAAAAAATGAGCAGTTCTTC. Its translation: CASKGGLAGKNEQFF.

Here the CDR3 DNA reads TGTGCCAGCAGCCAACCGACTAGCGGGGAATACAATGAGCAGTTCTTC. Translated: CASSQPTSGEYNEQFF. V usage is TRBV3-1 (or the pseudogene TRBV3-2) and J usage is TRBJ2-1; 11 bases align to TRBD2. Trimming cost V 2 bases and J 4 bases; bases outside gene matches: 4. The CDR3 extends over 16 amino acids. CDR1 and CDR2 (germline): LGHDT, YNNKEL (reference sequence).

V usage is TRBV9 and J usage is TRBJ2-1; maybe TRBD1 (6 bases). This CDR3 is 14 amino acids long. Germline V lookup: CDR1 SGDLS, CDR2 YYNGEE. V was shortened by 4 bases and J by 4 bases, with 12 bases between the two germline ends. The CDR3 reads CASSPRTEYNEQFF. CDR3 sequence (DNA): TGTGCCAGCAGCCCCAGGACAGAATACAATGAGCAGTTCTTC.

The chain couples TRBV6-5 to TRBJ2-2; the D is unclear. CDR3 length equals 13 residues. Germline V gives CDR1 MNHEY, CDR2 SVGAGI. V lost 4 bases and J lost 8, with 11 bases in between. The CDR3: CASSSNTKGELFF. DNA of the CDR3: TGTGCCAGCAGTTCCAACACCAAGGGGGAGCTGTTTTTT.

CDR3 region: CASVTADSSYNEQFF. As DNA, the CDR3 is TGCGCCAGCGTAACAGCTGATTCCTCCTACAATGAGCAGTTCTTC. The chain joins TRBV10-2 to TRBJ2-1; D gene unclear. The V and J ends lost 8 bases and 0 bases respectively, with 14 bases between them. CDR3 size: 15 residues. Germline CDR1 is WSHSY and CDR2 is SAAADI.

V usage is TRBV28 and J usage is TRBJ1-1; D is undetermined. The CDR3 runs 15 residues. V was pared by 3 bases and J by 0 bases, with 11 bases between. Germline CDR1 reads MDHEN; CDR2 reads SYDVKM. The CDR3, as DNA: TGTGCCAGCAGTTTGGTTGAGGATCTGAACACTGAAGCTTTCTTT. It specifies CASSLVEDLNTEAFF.

The CDR3 DNA follows: TGTGCCAGCAGCTTGGGGTTCGGCACTGAAGCTTTCTTT. This encodes CASSLGFGTEAFF. The chain is built from TRBV5-4 and TRBJ1-1; D remains unclear. From germline, CDR1 is SGHNT and CDR2 YYREEE (reference sequence). Trimming pared 0 bases from V and 4 bases from J, leaving 7 bases between. The CDR3 spans 13 residues.

The chain joins TRBV27 to TRBJ1-1; perhaps TRBD1 as D (5 bases). V was cut by 3 bases and J by 0 bases, with 5 bases left in between. CDR3 length: 13 amino acids. The germline V gene encodes CDR1 MNHEY and CDR2 SMNVEV (reference sequence). DNA for the CDR3: TGTGCCAGCAGTTTGGGGCTGAACACTGAAGCTTTCTTT. Translating gives CASSLGLNTEAFF.

This clone was recorded a few times. The rearrangement joins TRBV11-3 to TRBJ2-1, with D hard to call. The CDR3 is 13 amino acids. Germline CDR1 SGHNT, CDR2 YENEEA. Trimming pared 5 bases from V and 4 bases from J, leaving 9 bases between. CDR3 residues: CASSLVRYNEQFF. CDR3 sequence (DNA): TGTGCCAGCAGCCTGGTCCGGTACAATGAGCAGTTCTTC. Together with reference TRBV11-3 and TRBJ2-1, the CDR3 gives the full variable domain: EAGVVQSPRYKIIEKKQPVAFWCNPISGHNTLYWYLQNLGQGPELLIRYENEEAVDDSQLPKDRFSAERLKGVDSTLKIQPAELGDSAVYLCASSLVRYNEQFFGPGTRLTVL.

The chain carries TRBV9 and TRBJ2-2; 7 bases are shared with TRBD1. Losses at the gene ends were 0 bases for V and 6 bases for J; bases not matched to a gene: 2. The CDR3 is 14 amino acids. Looked up from germline, CDR1 is SGDLS and CDR2 is YYNGEE. The CDR3 reads CASSVVQGAGELFF. CDR3 DNA sequence: TGTGCCAGCAGCGTAGTTCAGGGGGCCGGGGAGCTGTTTTTT. Supplemented by reference TRBV9 and TRBJ2-2, the full variable domain reads DSGVTQTPKHLITATGQRVTLRCSPRSGDLSVYWYQQSLDQGLQFLIQYYNGEERAKGNILERFSAQQFPDLHSELNLSSLELGDSALYFCASSVVQGAGELFFGEGSRLTVL.